This T cell receptor (beta chain) originates from a study of OX40 agonist ivuxolimab in advanced cancers. Study-wide context: The dose-escalation cohort had hepatocellular carcinoma, melanoma, renal cell or head and neck cancer. Points from the study as a whole: There were, on average, more expanded clones in CD8+ T cells than in CD4+.

The method was immunoSEQ multiplex PCR; TCRdb's version includes in-frame clones alone and lacks a portion of them. Seen here are approximately 65,000 clones, roughly nine tenths observed once, and the top ten hold under 4.5%. A word on this clone: Its antigen is not known. One junction end does not reproduce the germline sequence, and a read error may be involved.

The CDR3 extends over 15 amino acids. Germline loops: CDR1 SGHKS, CDR2 YYEKEE (reference sequence). The chain uses TRBV5-5 and TRBJ2-1; TRBD2 matches 8 bases. The material sequenced was CD4+ or CD8+ T cells sorted from blood, taken in a trial of the OX40 agonist ivuxolimab. The clonotype comes from an adult with an advanced solid tumor such as melanoma, head and neck, liver or kidney cancer. The CDR3: CASSSGRASFNEQFF. In DNA, the CDR3 is TGTGCCAGCAGCTCCGGGAGGGCCTCCTTCAATGAGCAGTTCTTC.